This T cell receptor (beta chain) is drawn from a study of T cell repertoires in cytomegalovirus infection. Study-wide context: HLA-B-restricted CMV epitopes that are well studied were used alongside recently identified HLA-C-restricted ones. An indication of both CMV infection and matching HLA type came from public TCR beta signatures. Findings of the study overall: It was HLA-C-restricted CMV-specific TCR beta clonotypes that dominated the response ex vivo.

TCRdb ran MiXCR on the reads and lists one entry per CDR3 protein. Of some 350,000 distinct CDR3 sequences in the sample, 29% were seen once. This clonotype showed up just a few times. Its antigen is not identified. The input for sequencing was cultured PBMCs, taken from culture after CMV antigen stimulation. The TCR was taken from a human donor in good health (CMV status not recorded). Some clones in this sample may be carry-over from other donors' samples.

Here the CDR3 reads CASGLRQETQYF. The CDR3 nucleotides read TGTGCTAGCGGGCTGAGGCAAGAGACCCAGTACTTC. V usage is TRBV6-1 and J usage is TRBJ2-5, with TRBD2 matching over 7 bases. The CDR3 loop spans 12 amino acids. The germline V gene encodes CDR1 MNHNS and CDR2 SASEGT.